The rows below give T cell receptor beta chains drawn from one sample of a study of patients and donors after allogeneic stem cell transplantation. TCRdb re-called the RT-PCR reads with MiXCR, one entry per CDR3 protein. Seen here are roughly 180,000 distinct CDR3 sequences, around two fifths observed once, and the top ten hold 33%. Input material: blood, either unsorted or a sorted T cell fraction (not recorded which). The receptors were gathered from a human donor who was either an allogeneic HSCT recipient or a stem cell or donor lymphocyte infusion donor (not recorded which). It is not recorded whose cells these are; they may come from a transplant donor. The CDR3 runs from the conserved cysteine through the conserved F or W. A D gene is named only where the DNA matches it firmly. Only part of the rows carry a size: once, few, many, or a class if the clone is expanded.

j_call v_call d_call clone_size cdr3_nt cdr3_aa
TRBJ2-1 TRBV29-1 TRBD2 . TGCAGCGTTAGCGGGATGACATACAAGAGCTCCTACAATGAGCAGTTCTTC CSVSGMTYKSSYNEQFF
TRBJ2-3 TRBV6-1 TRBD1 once TGTGCCAGCATCATGACAGGGGGGCGGACAGATACGCAGTATTTT CASIMTGGRTDTQYF
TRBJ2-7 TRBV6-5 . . TGTGCCAGCAGTGATCAGGGGAGCTCCTACGAGCAGTACTTC CASSDQGSSYEQYF
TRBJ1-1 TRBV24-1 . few TGTGCCCCCCTACCGAAACCGGCTTTCTTT CAPLPKPAFF
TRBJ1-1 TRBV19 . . TGTGCCAGTAGTATACTGAAGACCACTGAAGCTTTCTTT CASSILKTTEAFF
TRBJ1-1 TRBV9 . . TGTGCCAGCAGCGCAGACACGGGCGGGATAGGGGCTTTCTTT CASSADTGGIGAFF
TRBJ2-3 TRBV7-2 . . TGTGCCAGCAGCACGAAGGATTTTAGCACAGATACGCAGTATTTT CASSTKDFSTDTQYF
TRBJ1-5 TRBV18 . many TGTGCCAGCTCACCGACAGGAAATCAGCCCCAGCATTTT CASSPTGNQPQHF
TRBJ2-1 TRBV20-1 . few TGCAGTGCTATACTAGGTACGGAGCAGTTCTTC CSAILGTEQFF
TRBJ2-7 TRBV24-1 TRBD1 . TGTGCCACCAGTGGTCCGGGACAGGGATTCCTCTCCTACGAGCAGTACTTC CATSGPGQGFLSYEQYF
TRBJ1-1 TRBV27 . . TGTGCCAGCAGTTTATCGATCTCCCCGGACACTGAAGCTTTCTTT CASSLSISPDTEAFF
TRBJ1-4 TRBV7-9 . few TGTGCCAGCAGCTTAGGACACCTCCGCGCCTCTAATGAAAAACTGTTTTTT CASSLGHLRASNEKLFF
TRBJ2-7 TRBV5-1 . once TGCGCCAGCCGTCCTTCAGGGTCCCGGACCTACGAGCAGTACTTC CASRPSGSRTYEQYF
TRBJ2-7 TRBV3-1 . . TGTGCCAGCAGCCAAACGGGAATACCCTACGAGCAGTACTTC CASSQTGIPYEQYF